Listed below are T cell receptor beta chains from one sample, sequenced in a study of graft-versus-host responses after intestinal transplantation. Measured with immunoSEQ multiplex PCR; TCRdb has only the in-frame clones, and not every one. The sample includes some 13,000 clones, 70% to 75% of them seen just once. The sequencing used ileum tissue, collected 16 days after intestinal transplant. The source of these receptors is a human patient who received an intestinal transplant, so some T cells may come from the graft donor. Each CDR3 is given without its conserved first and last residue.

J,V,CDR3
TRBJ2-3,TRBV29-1,SVGWDRVPDTQY
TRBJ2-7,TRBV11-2,ASSPLGPVATGGTEEQY
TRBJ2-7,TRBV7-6,ASSPVTGEGYEQY
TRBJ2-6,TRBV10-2,ASSDPGAGANVLT
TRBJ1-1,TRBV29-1,STGTVPREAF
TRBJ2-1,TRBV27,ASSFSGRIQEQF
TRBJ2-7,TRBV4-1,ASSRTGTGAYEQY
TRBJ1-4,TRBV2,ASSETGQSNEKLF
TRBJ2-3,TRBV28,ASSRRETSTDTQY
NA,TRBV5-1,ASSLMGPYEQY
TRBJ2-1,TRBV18,ASSPRLGTSGRSRQF
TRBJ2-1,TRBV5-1,ASSLAGGLYNEQF
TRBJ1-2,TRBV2,ASYNTGFYGYT
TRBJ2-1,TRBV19,ASSFSMDEQF
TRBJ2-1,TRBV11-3,ASSLTSGRNEQF
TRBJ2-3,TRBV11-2,ASSLGTSGDTQY
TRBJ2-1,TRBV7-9,ASSRTTSSYNEQF
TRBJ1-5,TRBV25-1,ASSEEDYSNQPQH
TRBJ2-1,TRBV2,ASIDLAGSSYNEQF